The rows below give T cell receptor beta chains drawn from one sample of a study of cytomegalovirus exposure and HLA in healthy donors. Clones were read by immunoSEQ multiplex PCR, and TCRdb kept only the in-frame ones, dropping some. Found here are about 130,000 clones, under 85% of them singletons; the top ten hold under 2%. Sequenced material: PBMCs. Every receptor here comes from a boy younger than 18 in good health and CMV-seronegative. CDR3s include the opening cysteine and the closing phenylalanine or tryptophan.

CDR3 protein | J gene | V gene
CASSHKTYEQYF | TRBJ2-7 | TRBV6-6
CASSLGGLAGELGNEQFF | TRBJ2-1 | TRBV7-9
CASSLARGQESPLHF | TRBJ1-6 | TRBV5-6
CAWSVLAGHTDTQYF | TRBJ2-3 | TRBV30
CASSRDRGYEQYF | TRBJ2-7 | TRBV19
CASSQDSDRGGNEQFF | TRBJ2-1 | TRBV4-3
CASSRQVLLETQYF | TRBJ2-5 | TRBV6-6
CSSSPGEYEQYF | TRBJ2-7 | TRBV7-9
CASKETGSGQPQHF | TRBJ1-5 | TRBV10-2
CASSLQGSTGELFF | TRBJ2-2 | TRBV7-2
CAISEPGVAPYNEQFF | TRBJ2-1 | TRBV10-3
CASSLVTGSNTEAFF | TRBJ1-1 | TRBV5-1
CASSYVQWDGYTF | TRBJ1-2 | TRBV6-5
CASSQDRGSGYTF | TRBJ1-2 | TRBV4-3
CASSYVAFWNEQYF | TRBJ2-7 | TRBV6-6
CATSYRTGTHEQYF | TRBJ2-7 | TRBV15
CASTRGQTNTGELFF | TRBJ2-2 | TRBV7-2
CASRRGQRNSPLHF | TRBJ1-6 | TRBV6-6
CASSHISGGAYEQYF | NA | TRBV4-1
CASSLDGSGRDTQYF | TRBJ2-3 | TRBV7-2
CASTRDTGREQYF | TRBJ2-7 | TRBV21-1
CASRKPGQGARAFF | TRBJ1-1 | TRBV7-2
CASSPMGLAGVQETQYF | TRBJ2-5 | TRBV5-4
CASRDTLNTEAFF | TRBJ1-1 | TRBV5-1
CASSQDRGGSYEQYF | TRBJ2-7 | TRBV4-3
CASSPQIGSGKETQYF | TRBJ2-5 | TRBV7-8
CAIDNSDSYNEQFF | TRBJ2-1 | TRBV10-3
CASSRDRNTEAFF | TRBJ1-1 | TRBV18
CASTQRQGAVTEAFF | TRBJ1-1 | TRBV6-5
CATSSYFSGGAFLGEQFF | TRBJ2-1 | TRBV15
CAWSGGSVKAFF | TRBJ1-1 | TRBV30
CASTRRHDRLVQETQYF | TRBJ2-5 | TRBV7-9
CASSVSGRAWDEQFF | TRBJ2-1 | TRBV4-2
CASRAQGPSTEAFF | TRBJ1-1 | TRBV6-5
CASSFGQAIETQYF | TRBJ2-5 | TRBV6-1
CASSQDHRGPDGELFF | TRBJ2-2 | TRBV4-3
CASSLGQGTGELFF | TRBJ2-2 | TRBV7-3
CAISGRQGTDTQYF | TRBJ2-3 | TRBV10-3
CASSQGIQYEQYF | TRBJ2-7 | TRBV4-1
CASSFVSSTDTQYF | TRBJ2-3 | TRBV5-1
CASSIASASSYNEQFF | TRBJ2-1 | TRBV19
CASSNYRGDTQYF | TRBJ2-3 | TRBV19
CASSQAGTGLGYEQYF | TRBJ2-7 | TRBV4-1
CASSSFGTSDYNEQFF | TRBJ2-1 | TRBV27
CASSYSLAPDTQYF | TRBJ2-3 | TRBV6-6
CASSLDRVPSPLHF | TRBJ1-6 | TRBV7-2
CASRLAGGPPGTQYF | TRBJ2-3 | TRBV27
CAWTGQAANYGYTF | TRBJ1-2 | TRBV30
CASSLDRDYGYTF | TRBJ1-2 | TRBV7-9
CASSQGPSGGPHTDTQYF | TRBJ2-3 | TRBV4-3